This T cell receptor beta chain was captured by sequencing in a study of shared clonotypes between healthy human individuals. As to this clone: Its cognate antigen is unknown.

Every donor, a Caucasian adult, lived in Nashville, Tennessee. Study-level results: Sequencing depth was expected to affect clonotype sharing among donors.

The CDR3 consists of 17 residues. The germline V gene has CDR1 SGHDN and CDR2 FVKESK. With 0 bases clipped from V and 1 base from J, the junction kept 7 bases outside the gene matches. This was a deep-level run. Clones were read by immunoSEQ multiplex PCR, and TCRdb kept only the in-frame ones, dropping some. Here the sample spans about 2.5 million clones, about nine tenths being singletons. Sequenced material: naive CD4+ T cells from PBMCs. Indicated subset: CD45RA+ positively selected. The rearrangement links TRBV14 to TRBJ2-3, with 7 bases aligning to TRBD1. This clonotype originated in a man aged 18 to 35 in good health. Some clones in this sample may be carry-over from other donors' samples. The CDR3 DNA sequence: TGTGCCAGCAGCCAAGATAGGGGGCTGCATGGCACAGATACGCAGTATTTT. Protein sequence: CASSQDRGLHGTDTQYF.